The clone carrying this T cell receptor (beta chain) was found a few times. Its antigen is undetermined. The data were taken from a study of response to subunit inactivated influenza vaccine. The CDR3 covers 13 residues. V lost 4 bases to trimming and J lost 5 bases, with 11 bases between them. Germline CDR1 and CDR2: MNHEY and SMNVEV (reference sequence). Via MiXCR, TCRdb re-called the RT-PCR reads, giving one row per CDR3 protein. The sample includes around 250,000 distinct CDR3 sequences, about 12% of them seen just once. Study outcomes and limitations: Every seasonal influenza vaccination brings in few new T cells, the authors suggested.

The sequences come from non-naive T cells sorted from PBMCs, collected 14 to 15 days before vaccination. The receptor's source is a man aged 50 to 60 who received an inactivated influenza vaccine. The V gene is TRBV27, the J gene TRBJ2-5, with no clear D. CDR3 residues: CASSSRVGETQYF. Written as DNA, the CDR3 is TGTGCCAGCAGTTCCCGCGTAGGTGAGACCCAGTACTTC.